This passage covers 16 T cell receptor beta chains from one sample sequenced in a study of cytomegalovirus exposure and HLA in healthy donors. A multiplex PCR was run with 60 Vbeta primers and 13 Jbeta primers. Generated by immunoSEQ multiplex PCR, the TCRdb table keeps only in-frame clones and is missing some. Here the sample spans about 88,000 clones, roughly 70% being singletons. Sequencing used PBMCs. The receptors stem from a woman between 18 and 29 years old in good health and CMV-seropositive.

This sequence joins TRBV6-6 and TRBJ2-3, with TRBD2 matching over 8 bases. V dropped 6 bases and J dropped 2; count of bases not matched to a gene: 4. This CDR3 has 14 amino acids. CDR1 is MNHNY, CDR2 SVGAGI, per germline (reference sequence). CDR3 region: CASSPGGATDTQYF. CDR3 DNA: TGTGCCAGCAGCCCCGGGGGGGCCACAGATACGCAGTATTTT.

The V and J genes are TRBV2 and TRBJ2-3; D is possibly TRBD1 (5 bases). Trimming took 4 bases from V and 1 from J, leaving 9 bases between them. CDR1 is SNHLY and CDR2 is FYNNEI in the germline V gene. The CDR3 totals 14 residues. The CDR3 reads CASSVGRGTDTQYF. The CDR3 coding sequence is TGTGCCAGCAGTGTGGGCAGGGGCACAGATACGCAGTATTTT.

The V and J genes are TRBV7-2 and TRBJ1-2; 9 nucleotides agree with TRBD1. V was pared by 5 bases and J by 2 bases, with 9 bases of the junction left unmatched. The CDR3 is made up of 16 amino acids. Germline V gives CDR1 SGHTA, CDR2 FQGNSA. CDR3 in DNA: TGTGCCAGCAGCCGGCCCAGGGACAGGGCGAACTATGGCTACACCTTC. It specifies CASSRPRDRANYGYTF.

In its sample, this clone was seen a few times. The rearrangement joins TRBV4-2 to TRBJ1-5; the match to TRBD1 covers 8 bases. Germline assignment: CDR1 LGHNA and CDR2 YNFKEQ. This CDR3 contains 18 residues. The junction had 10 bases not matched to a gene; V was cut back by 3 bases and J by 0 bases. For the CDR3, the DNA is TGTGCCAGCAGCCAGGAGGACAGGGCATTTCGTAGCAATCAGCCCCAGCATTTT. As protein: CASSQEDRAFRSNQPQHF.

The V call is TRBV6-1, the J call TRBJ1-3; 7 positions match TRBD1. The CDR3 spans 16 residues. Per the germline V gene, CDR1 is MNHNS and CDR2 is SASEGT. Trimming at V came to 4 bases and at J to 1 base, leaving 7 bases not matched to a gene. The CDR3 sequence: CASSGGTAVSGNTIYF. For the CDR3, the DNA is TGTGCCAGCAGTGGGGGGACAGCCGTTTCTGGAAACACCATATATTTT.

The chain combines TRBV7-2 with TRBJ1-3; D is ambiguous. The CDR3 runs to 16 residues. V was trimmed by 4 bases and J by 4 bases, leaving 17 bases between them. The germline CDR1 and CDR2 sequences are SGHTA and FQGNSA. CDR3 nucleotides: TGTGCCAGCAGCTCCTCCGGGTCCCAAAGGGGAAACACCATATATTTT. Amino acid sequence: CASSSSGSQRGNTIYF.

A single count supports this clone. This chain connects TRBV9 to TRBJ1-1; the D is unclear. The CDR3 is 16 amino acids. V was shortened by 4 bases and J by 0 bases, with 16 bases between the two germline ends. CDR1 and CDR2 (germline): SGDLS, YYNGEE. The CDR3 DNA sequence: TGTGCCAGCAGCCCCCGTGAGGAGACGGTGAACACTGAAGCTTTCTTT. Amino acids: CASSPREETVNTEAFF. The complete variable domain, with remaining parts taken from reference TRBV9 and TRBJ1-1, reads DSGVTQTPKHLITATGQRVTLRCSPRSGDLSVYWYQQSLDQGLQFLIQYYNGEERAKGNILERFSAQQFPDLHSELNLSSLELGDSALYFCASSPREETVNTEAFFGQGTRLTVV.

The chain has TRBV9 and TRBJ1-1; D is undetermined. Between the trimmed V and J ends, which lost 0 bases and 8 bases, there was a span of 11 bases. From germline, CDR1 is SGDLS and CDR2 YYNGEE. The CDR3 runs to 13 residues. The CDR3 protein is CASSVDAAGEAFF. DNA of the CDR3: TGTGCCAGCAGCGTAGACGCCGCGGGGGAAGCTTTCTTT.

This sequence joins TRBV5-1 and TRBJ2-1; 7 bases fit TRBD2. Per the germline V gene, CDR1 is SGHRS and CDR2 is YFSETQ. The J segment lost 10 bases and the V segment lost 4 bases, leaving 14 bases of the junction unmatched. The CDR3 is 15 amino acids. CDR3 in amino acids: CASSPEGSGGGEQFF. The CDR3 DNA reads TGCGCCAGCAGCCCCGAGGGTTCGGGGGGTGGGGAGCAGTTCTTC.

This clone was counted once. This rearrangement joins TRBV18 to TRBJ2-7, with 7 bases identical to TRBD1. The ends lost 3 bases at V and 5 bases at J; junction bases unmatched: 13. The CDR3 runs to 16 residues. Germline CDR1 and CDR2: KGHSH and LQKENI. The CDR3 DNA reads TGTGCCAGCTCACCTTCTTTCCCGGGACAGTTAGACGAGCAGTACTTC. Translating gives CASSPSFPGQLDEQYF.

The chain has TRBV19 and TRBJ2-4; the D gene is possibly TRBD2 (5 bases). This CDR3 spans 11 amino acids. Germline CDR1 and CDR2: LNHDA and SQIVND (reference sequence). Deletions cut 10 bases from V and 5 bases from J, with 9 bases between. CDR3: CATERENIQYF. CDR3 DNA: TGTGCCACCGAGAGGGAAAACATTCAGTACTTC.

The CDR3 DNA reads TGTGCCAGCAGCCACCAGGGGGGCAGCTTACCAAACATTCAGTACTTC. It encodes CASSHQGGSLPNIQYF. V usage is TRBV7-2 and J usage is TRBJ2-4; tentatively, D is TRBD1 (7 bases). The V and J ends lost 5 bases and 6 bases respectively, with 20 bases between them. The germline CDR1 and CDR2 sequences are SGHTA and FQGNSA. The CDR3 covers 16 residues.

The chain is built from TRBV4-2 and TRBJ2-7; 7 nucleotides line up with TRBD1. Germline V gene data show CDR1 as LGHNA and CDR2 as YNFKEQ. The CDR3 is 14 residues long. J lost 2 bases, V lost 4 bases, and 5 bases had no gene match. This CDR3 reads CASSPQTGTYEQYF. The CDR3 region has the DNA TGTGCCAGCAGCCCCCAGACAGGGACCTACGAGCAGTACTTC.

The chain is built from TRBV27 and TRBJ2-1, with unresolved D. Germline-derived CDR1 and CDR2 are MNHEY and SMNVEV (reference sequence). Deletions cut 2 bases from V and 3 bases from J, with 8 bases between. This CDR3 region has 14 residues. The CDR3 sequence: CASSLSADYNEQFF. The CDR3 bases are TGTGCCAGCAGTTTAAGCGCCGACTACAATGAGCAGTTCTTC.

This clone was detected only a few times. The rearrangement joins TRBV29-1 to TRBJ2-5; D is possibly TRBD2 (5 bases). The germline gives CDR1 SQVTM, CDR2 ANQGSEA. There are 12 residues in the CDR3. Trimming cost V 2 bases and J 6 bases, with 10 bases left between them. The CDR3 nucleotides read TGCAGCGTTGAAAGAGGGTTGAAGACCCAGTACTTC. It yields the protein CSVERGLKTQYF.

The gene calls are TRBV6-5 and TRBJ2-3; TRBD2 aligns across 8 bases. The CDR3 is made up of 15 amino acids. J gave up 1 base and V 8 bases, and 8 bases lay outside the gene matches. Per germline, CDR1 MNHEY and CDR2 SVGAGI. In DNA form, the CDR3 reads TGTGCCAGCCGCGGGGTGCGGGGGGGCACAGATACGCAGTATTTT. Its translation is CASRGVRGGTDTQYF.